The 3 T cell receptor beta chains given below trace back to one sample, sequenced in a study of T cell responses to AZD1222 COVID-19 vaccine. Clones were sequenced by immunoSEQ multiplex PCR, and TCRdb holds only the in-frame ones, with some missing. This sample yields approximately 150,000 clones, of which over 85% are seen a single time; approximately 2.5% belongs to the top ten. The sequenced sample was peripheral blood, obtained on day 0 of AZD1222 vaccination. The origin of the receptors is an adult in good health.

This chain connects TRBV14 to TRBJ2-1, with 8 bases matching TRBD1. This CDR3 region has 15 residues. V dropped 1 base and J dropped 5; count of bases not matched to a gene: 4. CDR1 and CDR2 from the germline V gene are SGHDN and FVKESK. The DNA for the CDR3 is TGTGCCAGCAGCCAAGGGGCAGGGGGCAACAATGAGCAGTTCTTC. It encodes CASSQGAGGNNEQFF.

This clone was seen a single time. This rearrangement joins TRBV19 to TRBJ2-3; 13 bases align to TRBD2. V dropped 3 bases and J dropped 6; count of bases not matched to a gene: 18. This CDR3 region has 20 residues. From germline, CDR1 is LNHDA and CDR2 SQIVND (reference sequence). CDR3 residues: CASSIPSGTSGILGMDTQYF. The CDR3 DNA sequence: TGTGCCAGTAGTATCCCCTCCGGGACTAGCGGGATCCTAGGGATGGATACGCAGTATTTT.

This rearrangement joins TRBV27 to TRBJ2-7; D possibly uses TRBD1 or TRBD2 (5 bases each). The CDR3 spans 13 residues. Germline assignment: CDR1 MNHEY and CDR2 SMNVEV (reference sequence). V lost 7 bases and J 5 bases, leaving 15 bases between the germline ends. This CDR3 is CASMGRPGHEQYF. The CDR3 DNA follows: TGTGCCAGCATGGGACGCCCGGGCCACGAGCAGTACTTC.